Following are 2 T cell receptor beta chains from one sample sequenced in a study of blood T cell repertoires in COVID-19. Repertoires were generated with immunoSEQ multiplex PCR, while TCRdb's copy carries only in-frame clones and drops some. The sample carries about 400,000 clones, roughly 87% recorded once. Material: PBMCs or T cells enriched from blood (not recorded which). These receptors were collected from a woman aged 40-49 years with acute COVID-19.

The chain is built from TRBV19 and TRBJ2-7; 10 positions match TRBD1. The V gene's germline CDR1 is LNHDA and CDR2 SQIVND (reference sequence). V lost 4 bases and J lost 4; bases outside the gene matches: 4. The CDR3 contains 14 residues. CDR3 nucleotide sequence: TGTGCCAGTAGTAGGGGGACAGGGGTGTACGAGCAGTACTTC. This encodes CASSRGTGVYEQYF.

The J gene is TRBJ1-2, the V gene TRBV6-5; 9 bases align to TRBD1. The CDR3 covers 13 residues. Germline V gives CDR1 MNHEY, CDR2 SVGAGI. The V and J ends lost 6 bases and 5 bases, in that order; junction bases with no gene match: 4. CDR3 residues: CASRQGTGYGYTF. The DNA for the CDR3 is TGTGCCAGCAGGCAAGGGACAGGGTATGGCTACACCTTC.